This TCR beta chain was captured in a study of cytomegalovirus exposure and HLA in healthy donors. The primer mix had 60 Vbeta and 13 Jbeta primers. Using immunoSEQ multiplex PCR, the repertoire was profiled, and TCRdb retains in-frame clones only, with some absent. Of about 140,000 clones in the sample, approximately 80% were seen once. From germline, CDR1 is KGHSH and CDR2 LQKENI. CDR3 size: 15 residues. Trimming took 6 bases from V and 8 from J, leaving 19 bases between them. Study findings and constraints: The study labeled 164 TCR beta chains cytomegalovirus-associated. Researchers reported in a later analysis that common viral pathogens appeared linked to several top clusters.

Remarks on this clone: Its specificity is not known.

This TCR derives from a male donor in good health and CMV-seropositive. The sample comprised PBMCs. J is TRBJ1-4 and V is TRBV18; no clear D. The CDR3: CASSQASPGREKLFF. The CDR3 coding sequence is TGTGCCAGCTCGCAGGCATCTCCCGGAAGGGAAAAACTGTTTTTT.